This paragraph covers one T cell receptor (beta chain) sequence. This clone was seen a few times. What antigen it recognizes has not been identified. Base quality data are lacking; no much larger clone is found one base away. The CDR3 regions of human TCRbeta chains were analyzed by immunosequencing. Under the source paper's analysis protocol: Repertoire TCRs were checked for matches against a reference library of SARS-CoV-2-specific TCRs that had been generated using the MIRA antigen-specificity platform. Breadth was defined as the fraction of unique TCRs that were SARS-CoV-2-associated, and depth was defined as the fraction of total T cells that were SARS-CoV-2-associated. Using the MIRA data, every spike-specific TCR was mapped to the spike region that the TCR reacted to and assigned to either a CD4 or a CD8 class. Log10-transformed breadth and depth values were compared by one-way ANOVA with Sidak's multiple comparisons tests. Drawn from immuneACCESS, this table holds only the in-frame rearrangements with V and J called that TCRdb kept. Clones are partly lost; checked studies trace under half to an unresolved V gene and leave the rest unexplained. V and J calls plus clone size are reproduced from that table; the DNA served to infer D and trimming. The sample table shows about 130,000 clones, and around 90% are seen once. The ten largest make up less than 1.3% of the sample.

The sample originates from a study of T cell responses to AZD1222 COVID-19 vaccine (dated by TCRdb to about 2021). Context from the whole study: TCR sequencing covered fewer than 250 trial participants: 207 given two doses of AZD1222 and 26 given two doses of MenACWY control vaccine. Trial participants were enrolled into age subgroups of 18-55, 56-69 and 70-plus years, which contained approximately 150, 30 and 60 TCR-sequenced participants, respectively.

What the authors observed across the whole study: Because no day 14 peak-response samples were available, the repertoires could be characterized only after the peak T cell response. Participants were mostly white British, with more females than males. The authors suggested clonal diversity may have been underestimated. Conclusions about previously exposed vaccinees are limited, since just a handful of AZD1222 recipients were seropositive for SARS-CoV-2 at baseline. Reportedly, almost half of the unique spike-specific TCRs recognized epitopes lying outside the regions that are mutated in the B.1.351 and B.1.1.7 variants. In the small 56-69-year group, the increase in depth fell short of significance, most likely because of low power. After two AZD1222 doses, spike-specific TCR breadth and depth were significantly higher than at day 0 and than in MenACWY recipients. The vaccine-associated CD4 TCRs covered the entire spike protein, and the dominant responses fell in regions 160-218 and 743-854.

The label giving this sample's time point can be read as: about 28 days (+/-7) after the second vaccine dose. AZD1222 recipients whose second dose came at about 4 weeks and those whose second dose came at about 12 weeks were combined into one group, since spike-specific TCR depth and breadth did not differ between the two schedules. The vaccinee samples were drawn from two UK trials, COV001 and COV002, one of which was a single-blind randomized controlled phase 2/3 trial testing AZD1222 (ChAdOx1 nCoV-19) in healthy adults. For TCRbeta chain sequencing, PBMC samples from trial participants were taken at day 0 and at day 28 after the second dose. Including cysteine and phenylalanine, the CDR3 has 16 amino acids. The only DNA kept is the CDR3, 48 bases in frame from the first base. For CDR1 and CDR2, the germline V gene lists SGHRS and YFSETQ. V lost 0 bases and J lost 4 bases, and the count of bases not matched to a germline gene is 9.

The chain employs TRBV5-1 and TRBJ1-2; TRBD1 lines up with 7 middle nucleotides. This receptor was taken from an adult who received the AZD1222 COVID-19 vaccine. The specimen was peripheral blood, collected 28 days after the second AZD1222 dose. The CDR3 reads CASSLGPVGGGYGYTF. The sequenced DNA: TGCGCCAGCAGCTTGGGCCCGGTAGGGGGCGGCTATGGCTACACCTTC.